This record covers a single TCR beta chain. Its specificity is not known. When the RNA was reverse transcribed, random hexamers were used with an input of about 0.5 to 1 ug. A multiplex approach, immunoSEQ multiplex PCR, amplified TCR beta CDR3 across 54 Vbeta and 13 Jbeta. In TCRdb, the immunoSEQ multiplex PCR reads were re-called with MiXCR into one record per CDR3 protein. The sample has under 200,000 distinct CDR3 sequences, around 90% seen once. The sample is drawn from a study of CD8 T cells in Susac syndrome. For the study at large: Each patient with Susac syndrome, at the time of blood draw, was therapy-naive, on corticosteroids, or on intravenous immunoglobulin alone. Whole-study results and caveats: Within Susac syndrome CD4+ T cell repertoires, clonal expansion was not evident.

Trimming removed 4 bases from V and 6 bases from J, with 15 bases in between. The CDR3 has 14 amino acids. Per germline, CDR1 LGHDT and CDR2 YNNKEL (reference sequence). The source is a human donor with Susac syndrome. This chain connects TRBV3-1 to TRBJ1-2, with D unresolved. Material for sequencing was CD4+ T cells from PBMCs. CDR3 DNA: TGTGCCAGCAGCCCGGACGGCGGTGAGAATGGCTACACCTTC. Translated: CASSPDGGENGYTF.